Shown below are 27 T cell receptor beta chains from a single sample sequenced in a study of blood T cell repertoires in COVID-19. Using immunoSEQ multiplex PCR, the repertoire was profiled, and TCRdb retains in-frame clones only, with some absent. The sample has 110,000 to 150,000 clones; around 81% are singletons. Sequenced material: peripheral blood. The source is a human donor in a cohort sampled during active COVID-19.

The chain links TRBV7-8 to TRBJ2-5; 11 bases align to TRBD2. This CDR3 has 18 residues. The V segment lost 5 bases and the J segment 0 bases; nucleotides outside the gene matches: 11. CDR1 and CDR2 (germline): SGHVS, FQNEAQ. CDR3 in DNA: TGTGCCAGCAGCCCCGTCGGACCGGGACTAGCGGACCAAGAGACCCAGTACTTC. Translation gives CASSPVGPGLADQETQYF. Together with reference TRBV7-8 and TRBJ2-5, the CDR3 gives the full variable domain: GAGVSQSPRYKVAKRGQDVALRCDPISGHVSLFWYQQALGQGPEFLTYFQNEAQLDKSGLPSDRFFAERPEGSVSTLKIQRTQQEDSAVYLCASSPVGPGLADQETQYFGPGTRLLVL.

Details on this clone: Other DNA sequences in the same sample also yield this CDR3. The genes are TRBV29-1 and TRBJ2-7; 8 nucleotides agree with TRBD2. The V gene's germline CDR1 is SQVTM and CDR2 ANQGSEA. The V segment lost 4 bases and the J segment 0 bases; nucleotides outside the gene matches: 5. This CDR3 spans 14 amino acids. CDR3 sequence: CSVGAGGNSYEQYF. The DNA for the CDR3 is TGCAGCGTTGGGGCGGGGGGCAACTCCTACGAGCAGTACTTC.

V is TRBV19 and J is TRBJ1-2; TRBD1 aligns across 7 bases. The ends lost 8 bases at V and 2 bases at J; junction bases unmatched: 8. The CDR3 consists of 14 residues. In germline, CDR1 is LNHDA, CDR2 SQIVND (reference sequence). CDR3 in amino acids: CASSAGRGNYGYTF. As DNA, the CDR3 is TGTGCCAGTTCAGCCGGCAGGGGGAACTATGGCTACACCTTC.

The chain joins TRBV19 to TRBJ2-2; 12 nucleotides align to TRBD1. This CDR3 has 16 amino acids. Germline V lookup: CDR1 LNHDA, CDR2 SQIVND (reference sequence). V shed 5 bases and J 6 bases; nucleotides not matched to a gene: 7. CDR3 sequence: CASSVGTGGASGELFF. The CDR3 region has the DNA TGTGCCAGTAGTGTCGGGACAGGGGGCGCATCCGGGGAGCTGTTTTTT.

The chain links TRBV3-1 (or the pseudogene TRBV3-2) to TRBJ2-7, with a weak D call TRBD1 (6 bases). The ends were cut back, 4 bases at V and 6 bases at J, with 19 bases in the middle. This CDR3 region has 15 residues. CDR1 and CDR2 from the germline V gene are LGHDT and YNNKEL (reference sequence). The CDR3 sequence: CASSPHPGQGSEQYF. In DNA form, the CDR3 reads TGTGCCAGCAGCCCACACCCGGGACAAGGCTCCGAGCAGTACTTC.

This clone turned up a few times. The J gene is TRBJ1-5, the V gene TRBV7-8, with D possibly matching TRBD1 (5 bases). Germline V gene lookup returns CDR1 SGHVS and CDR2 FQNEAQ. Trimming removed 2 bases from V and 2 bases from J, with 16 bases in between. The CDR3 runs 17 residues. The CDR3 region is CASSLLTGGRGNQPQHF. CDR3 bases: TGTGCCAGCAGCTTACTTACGGGGGGACGGGGCAATCAGCCCCAGCATTTT.

The chain links TRBV4-1 to TRBJ2-7; the match to TRBD1 covers 12 bases. The trim removed 0 bases at V and 4 bases at J, leaving 13 bases unmatched. The germline V gene encodes CDR1 MGHRA and CDR2 YSYEKL. The CDR3 covers 19 residues. CDR3 sequence reads: CASSQDRGQGAQPYYEQYF. Here the CDR3 DNA reads TGCGCCAGCAGCCAAGATCGGGGACAGGGGGCCCAACCCTATTACGAGCAGTACTTC.

The J gene is TRBJ2-1, the V gene TRBV7-9; D unclear. CDR1 and CDR2 from the germline V gene are SEHNR and FQNEAQ (reference sequence). The CDR3 loop spans 15 amino acids. V shed 5 bases and J shed 4 bases, with 15 bases lying between them. The CDR3, as DNA: TGTGCCAGCAGCACACCAGGTAATCATTACAATGAGCAGTTCTTC. Its protein product is CASSTPGNHYNEQFF.

The chain has TRBV15 and TRBJ2-7; D is possibly TRBD2 (6 bases). This CDR3 region has 15 residues. V lost 1 base, J lost 2 bases, and 12 bases lay in between. Looked up from germline, CDR1 is LNHNV and CDR2 is YYDKDF (reference sequence). The CDR3 bases are TGTGCCACCAGCAGAGGGGACGGAGGGACCTACGAGCAGTACTTC. It specifies CATSRGDGGTYEQYF.

Only a few counts were recorded for this clone. The V gene is TRBV28, the J gene TRBJ2-5; 9 bases are shared with TRBD2. The CDR3 runs to 15 residues. V shed 3 bases, J shed 5 bases, and the junction held 7 bases outside the gene matches. The V gene's germline CDR1 is MDHEN and CDR2 SYDVKM. The CDR3 bases are TGTGCCAGCAGTTTCGTAGCGGGAGTAGGGGAGACCCAGTACTTC. It codes for CASSFVAGVGETQYF.

This chain joins TRBV18 and TRBJ1-1, with no clear D. This CDR3 contains 14 residues. CDR1 and CDR2 from the germline V gene are KGHSH and LQKENI. V was shortened by 6 bases and J by 3 bases, with 14 bases between the two germline ends. CDR3 residues: CASSSVRSDTEAFF. CDR3 bases: TGTGCCAGCTCTTCAGTCAGGTCGGACACTGAAGCTTTCTTT.

The rearrangement joins TRBV28 to TRBJ2-7; TRBD2 is a possible D gene (5 bases). Germline CDR1 reads MDHEN; CDR2 reads SYDVKM. The CDR3 extends over 16 amino acids. The germline V and J ends were trimmed by 7 bases and 6 bases, with 25 bases remaining between them. In nucleotides, the CDR3 is TGTGCCAGCAACGCCCCCAGTGGGAGTGGTTTCGGCGAGCAGTACTTC. Translated, it gives CASNAPSGSGFGEQYF.

The chain links TRBV12-3 or TRBV12-4 to TRBJ1-1; tentative D call: TRBD1 (6 bases). V gave up 4 bases and J gave up 9 bases, with 9 bases separating them. This CDR3 has 11 amino acids. The CDR3 region has the DNA TGTGCCAGCAGTTGGGGGGGCAAAGCTTTCTTT. Translated, it gives CASSWGGKAFF.

There are a few counts of this clone. At one boundary the junction diverges from the germline segment, which might be a read error. The gene calls are TRBV5-1 and TRBJ2-5; D is possibly TRBD1 (5 bases). Per the germline V gene, CDR1 is SGHRS and CDR2 is YFSETQ. CDR3 size: 14 residues. CDR3 nucleotide sequence: TGCGCCAGCAGCTCCCTGACAGACCAAGAGCCCCAGTACTTC. Its protein is CASSSLTDQEPQYF.

On this clone itself: Other DNA sequences in this specimen translate into the identical CDR3. The chain links TRBV9 to TRBJ2-3, with D maybe TRBD1 (5 bases). Looked up from germline, CDR1 is SGDLS and CDR2 is YYNGEE. This CDR3 spans 13 amino acids. Trimming pared 4 bases from V and 0 bases from J, leaving 6 bases between. CDR3 sequence reads: CASSRTSTDTQYF. The CDR3 DNA follows: TGTGCCAGCAGCAGGACAAGCACAGATACGCAGTATTTT.

The rearrangement uses TRBV6-2 or TRBV6-3 and TRBJ2-7; D not certain. The V gene lost 5 bases and the J gene lost 0 bases, with 17 bases spanning the gap. Germline CDR1 MNHEY, CDR2 SVGEGT. This CDR3 is 16 amino acids long. The CDR3 loop reads CASSRVLAASSYEQYF. As DNA, the CDR3 is TGTGCCAGCAGTCGCGTTCTTGCGGCCAGCTCCTACGAGCAGTACTTC.

This chain joins TRBV3-1 (or the pseudogene TRBV3-2) and TRBJ2-7; 9 bases agree with TRBD1. J was trimmed by 3 bases and V by 3 bases; bases with no gene match: 6. Germline CDR1 and CDR2: LGHDT and YNNKEL (reference sequence). CDR3 size: 15 residues. CDR3 region: CASSQPGQGGYEQYF. Written as DNA, the CDR3 is TGTGCCAGCAGCCAGCCGGGACAGGGAGGCTACGAGCAGTACTTC.

V usage is TRBV18 and J usage is TRBJ1-1; D perhaps matches TRBD1 (5 bases). Trimming stripped 2 bases from V and 3 bases from J, with 16 bases between. There are 16 residues in the CDR3. In germline, CDR1 is KGHSH, CDR2 LQKENI. The CDR3, as DNA: TGTGCCAGCTCACCATCCCGGTTTACCAGGGACACTGAAGCTTTCTTT. Its protein product is CASSPSRFTRDTEAFF.

This clone appeared a few times. V is TRBV29-1 and J is TRBJ2-3; D remains ambiguous. CDR3 size: 12 residues. Trimming left V 3 bases short and J 0 bases short, with 4 bases between. The germline V gene has CDR1 SQVTM and CDR2 ANQGSEA. The CDR3 bases are TGCAGCGTTGAGTCGAGCACAGATACGCAGTATTTT. Amino acid sequence: CSVESSTDTQYF.

Only one count was recorded for this clone. This sequence joins TRBV7-8 and TRBJ1-5, with 11 bases lining up with TRBD1. This CDR3 region has 18 residues. Germline V gives CDR1 SGHVS, CDR2 FQNEAQ. J gave up 0 bases and V 5 bases, and 9 bases lay outside the gene matches. The CDR3 reads CASSIGTGGSYSNQPQHF. In nucleotides, the CDR3 is TGTGCCAGCAGCATCGGGACAGGGGGGTCCTATAGCAATCAGCCCCAGCATTTT.

The J gene is TRBJ1-1, the V gene TRBV18, with 11 bases identical to TRBD1. This CDR3 comprises 16 residues. Trimming removed 3 bases from V and 1 base from J; junction bases left unmatched: 4. Germline values: CDR1 KGHSH, CDR2 LQKENI. The CDR3, as DNA: TGTGCCAGCTCACCCATTGGACAGGGGGCGAACACTGAAGCTTTCTTT. Amino acid sequence: CASSPIGQGANTEAFF. Supplemented by reference TRBV18 and TRBJ1-1, the full variable domain reads NAGVMQNPRHLVRRRGQEARLRCSPMKGHSHVYWYRQLPEEGLKFMVYLQKENIIDESGMPKERFSAEFPKEGPSILRIQQVVRGDSAAYFCASSPIGQGANTEAFFGQGTRLTVV.

This clone was recorded a few times. The rearrangement joins TRBV4-1 to TRBJ2-5, with D maybe TRBD1 (5 bases). Between the trimmed V and J ends, which lost 1 base and 5 bases, there was a span of 11 bases. In germline, CDR1 is MGHRA, CDR2 YSYEKL. There are 14 residues in the CDR3. The CDR3 DNA follows: TGCGCCAGCAGCCAAGTCCAGGGTGGGGAGACCCAGTACTTC. As protein: CASSQVQGGETQYF.

The chain combines TRBV10-1 with TRBJ2-7; 10 positions match TRBD2. This CDR3 spans 14 amino acids. J was trimmed by 4 bases and V by 5 bases; bases with no gene match: 5. Germline V gene sequence: CDR1 WNHNN, CDR2 SYGVQD (reference sequence). The CDR3 region has the DNA TGCGCCAGCAGTAACCTAGCGGGAGTATACGAGCAGTACTTC. Its translation: CASSNLAGVYEQYF.

This chain links TRBV27 with TRBJ2-1, with 8 bases lining up with TRBD2. Germline assignment: CDR1 MNHEY and CDR2 SMNVEV (reference sequence). The CDR3 is 17 amino acids. The ends lost 5 bases at V and 0 bases at J; junction bases unmatched: 9. Here the CDR3 reads CASSPRLAGISYNEQFF. The CDR3 nucleotides read TGTGCCAGCAGTCCCCGGCTAGCGGGTATCTCCTACAATGAGCAGTTCTTC.

This rearrangement joins TRBV6-2 or TRBV6-3 to TRBJ1-1, with a weak D call TRBD1 (6 bases). The V end was cut by 4 bases, the J end by 6 bases, with 24 bases between. CDR1 and CDR2 from the germline V gene are MNHEY and SVGEGT. The CDR3 length is 17 residues. The DNA of the CDR3 is TGTGCCAGCAGTTCCGTTCAGCGGGGGGCAATGGGTGCTGAAGCTTTCTTT. Protein: CASSSVQRGAMGAEAFF.

The chain uses TRBV7-2 and TRBJ1-1; 7 nucleotides match TRBD1. Trimming at V came to 2 bases and at J to 4 bases, leaving 1 base not matched to a gene. The CDR3 extends over 13 amino acids. From germline, CDR1 is SGHTA and CDR2 FQGNSA. The CDR3 nucleotides read TGTGCCAGCAGCTTATCAGGGGGCACTGAAGCTTTCTTT. Protein: CASSLSGGTEAFF.

The rearrangement links TRBV6-2 or TRBV6-3 to TRBJ1-1; D gene unclear. The CDR3 sequence is 14 residues long. Trimming took 2 bases from V and 1 from J, leaving 8 bases between them. In germline, CDR1 is MNHEY, CDR2 SVGEGT. For the CDR3, the DNA is TGTGCCAGCAGTTACCTAGGGAGGAACACTGAAGCTTTCTTT. Protein product: CASSYLGRNTEAFF.